These 15 T cell receptor beta chains share one sample of origin, sequenced in a study of PD-1 blockade in classical Hodgkin lymphoma. Some clones are missing from TCRdb's copy, which holds only in-frame ones; the method was immunoSEQ multiplex PCR. In the table there are about 24,000 clones, roughly 80% of which are singletons. Each patient's relapse followed autologous stem cell transplantation, and brentuximab vedotin exposure varied. The material sequenced was peripheral blood mononuclear cells (PBMCs), taken at baseline. These receptor sequences come from a human donor with classical Hodgkin lymphoma.

The table lists this clone with a count of one. V gene TRBV28 combines with J gene TRBJ2-5; D is perhaps TRBD1 or TRBD2 (6 bases each). CDR3 length equals 12 residues. Looked up from germline, CDR1 is MDHEN and CDR2 is SYDVKM. Trimming took off 8 bases at V and 5 bases at J, with 12 bases between the two ends. The CDR3 is CASGGGAETQYF. The CDR3 nucleotides read TGTGCCAGCGGAGGGGGAGCGGAGACCCAGTACTTC.

This sequence joins TRBV11-2 and TRBJ2-7; the D is unclear. V lost 3 bases and J lost 6, with 6 bases in between. The CDR3 runs 11 residues. Per germline, CDR1 SGHAT and CDR2 FQNNGV. In DNA form, the CDR3 reads TGTGCCAGCAGCTTGGGTTCCGAGCAGTACTTC. As protein: CASSLGSEQYF.

CDR3 sequence reads: CASSLRSGYEQYF. In DNA, the CDR3 is TGTGCCAGCAGTTTACGGTCAGGCTACGAGCAGTACTTC. V is TRBV27 and J is TRBJ2-7; no reliable D call. The germline V gene has CDR1 MNHEY and CDR2 SMNVEV (reference sequence). This CDR3 is 13 amino acids long. Trimming took off 2 bases at V and 3 bases at J, with 8 bases between the two ends.

The chain carries TRBV6-6 and TRBJ2-3, with 7 bases that match TRBD2. Germline V gene sequence: CDR1 MNHNY, CDR2 SVGAGI (reference sequence). This CDR3 spans 16 amino acids. V was clipped by 0 bases and J by 0 bases; unmatched bases: 3. The CDR3 spells CASSYSGGFSTDTQYF. CDR3 nucleotide sequence: TGTGCCAGCAGTTACTCGGGGGGGTTCAGCACAGATACGCAGTATTTT.

The chain couples TRBV25-1 to TRBJ1-4, with a weak D call TRBD1 (5 bases). CDR3 size: 15 residues. The V end lost 3 bases, the J end lost 6 bases, and 14 bases lay between the germline ends. Per germline, CDR1 MGHDK and CDR2 SYGVNS. The CDR3 DNA sequence: TGTGCCAGCAGTGATGGGGGTCGGGCTGATGAAAAACTGTTTTTT. It codes for CASSDGGRADEKLFF.

The chain couples TRBV5-1 to TRBJ1-2; no firm D call. CDR3 length: 13 amino acids. Trimming cost V 1 base and J 6 bases, with 10 bases left between them. Germline CDR1 SGHRS, CDR2 YFSETQ. In nucleotides, the CDR3 is TGCGCCAGCAGCTTGCCACAAGACGATGGCTACACCTTC. Amino acids: CASSLPQDDGYTF.

The V gene is TRBV9, the J gene TRBJ2-1; D is undetermined. Trimming removed 0 bases from V and 2 bases from J, with 9 bases in between. Germline V gives CDR1 SGDLS, CDR2 YYNGEE. The CDR3 spans 15 residues. In DNA form, the CDR3 reads TGTGCCAGCAGCGTAGCCGGCAGACCCTACAATGAGCAGTTCTTC. Encoded protein: CASSVAGRPYNEQFF.

The J gene is TRBJ1-6, the V gene TRBV5-6; TRBD1 might be the D (5 bases). The CDR3 is made up of 14 amino acids. Germline assignment: CDR1 SGHDT and CDR2 YYEEEE. V lost 1 base to trimming and J lost 7 bases, with 9 bases between them. The chain's CDR3 is CASSLWDSNSPLHF. Here the CDR3 DNA reads TGTGCCAGCAGCTTGTGGGACTCAAATTCACCCCTCCACTTT. Together with reference TRBV5-6 and TRBJ1-6, the CDR3 gives the full variable domain: DAGVTQSPTHLIKTRGQQVTLRCSPKSGHDTVSWYQQALGQGPQFIFQYYEEEERQRGNFPDRFSGHQFPNYSSELNVNALLLGDSALYLCASSLWDSNSPLHFGNGTRLTVT.

The chain carries TRBV27 and TRBJ2-4; possibly TRBD1 for D (6 bases). V shed 5 bases and J shed 1 base, with 9 bases lying between them. The length of the CDR3 is 14 residues. The germline V gene has CDR1 MNHEY and CDR2 SMNVEV (reference sequence). CDR3 bases: TGTGCCAGCAGTACAGGACAGGCCAAAAACATTCAGTACTTC. Translation gives CASSTGQAKNIQYF.

The count of this clone is one. The chain uses TRBV5-4 and TRBJ1-1; D is possibly TRBD1 (5 bases). CDR1 and CDR2 (germline): SGHNT, YYREEE (reference sequence). This CDR3 is built from 17 residues. Between the trimmed V and J ends, which lost 4 bases and 0 bases, there was a span of 19 bases. Here the CDR3 reads CASSPQLGGGMNTEAFF. DNA of the CDR3: TGTGCCAGCAGCCCGCAATTGGGCGGGGGGATGAACACTGAAGCTTTCTTT.

This clone was seen only a few times. The chain recombines TRBV19 with TRBJ2-2; D unresolved. Between the trimmed V and J ends, which lost 7 bases and 5 bases, there was a span of 20 bases. CDR3 size: 16 residues. Germline assignment: CDR1 LNHDA and CDR2 SQIVND (reference sequence). CDR3 sequence reads: CASNKIGGPVTGELFF. The DNA of the CDR3 is TGTGCCAGTAATAAAATAGGCGGACCGGTTACCGGGGAGCTGTTTTTT.

This chain links TRBV6-5 with TRBJ1-1, with D perhaps TRBD1 (5 bases). With 2 bases removed from V and 7 bases from J, the gap between germline ends came to 17 bases. The CDR3 loop spans 15 amino acids. Germline CDR1 MNHEY, CDR2 SVGAGI. For the CDR3, the DNA is TGTGCCAGCAGTTACCGACAGCCAGAACATGATGAAGCTTTCTTT. Amino acids: CASSYRQPEHDEAFF.

The V and J genes are TRBV7-2 and TRBJ2-7, with 8 bases aligning to TRBD1. The trim removed 7 bases at V and 4 bases at J, leaving 9 bases unmatched. Germline assignment: CDR1 SGHTA and CDR2 FQGNSA. The CDR3 spans 14 residues. CDR3 coding DNA: TGTGCCAGCACACCCCGACAGGGGTCATACGAGCAGTACTTC. Its protein is CASTPRQGSYEQYF.

The chain is built from TRBV5-5 and TRBJ2-7, with 8 bases that match TRBD1. The CDR3 has 13 amino acids. The junction had 2 bases not matched to a gene; V was cut back by 4 bases and J by 2 bases. Germline CDR1 is SGHKS and CDR2 is YYEKEE (reference sequence). The CDR3 sequence: CASSLDRAYEQYF. In DNA form, the CDR3 reads TGTGCCAGCAGCCTGGACAGGGCCTACGAGCAGTACTTC.

This clone was picked up a small number of times. The chain couples TRBV14 to TRBJ1-4; D remains unclear. CDR1 is SGHDN, CDR2 FVKESK, per germline. V shed 3 bases and J shed 7 bases, with 6 bases lying between them. CDR3 size: 12 residues. The CDR3 here is CASSHTPEKLFF. The CDR3 DNA sequence: TGTGCCAGCAGCCACACGCCTGAAAAACTGTTTTTT.